This entry lists 24 T cell receptor beta chains sequenced from one sample in a study of beta chain features in type 1 diabetes. The study reverse transcribed the entire isolated RNA, so it sequenced expressed TCRB transcripts. The protocol was immunoSEQ multiplex PCR, while the TCRdb copy is restricted to in-frame clones and leaves out a portion. The sample shows roughly 290,000 clones, 7.5% to 9.5% of them seen only once. Sequencing was carried out using central memory CD4+ T cells from blood. The source is a woman younger than 30 in good health.

This chain uses TRBV5-1 with TRBJ2-2, with TRBD1 as a possible D gene (6 bases). Per the germline V gene, CDR1 is SGHRS and CDR2 is YFSETQ. The CDR3 length is 15 residues. V lost 2 bases, J lost 0 bases, and 8 bases lay in between. CDR3 protein: CASSFGQPNTGELFF. CDR3 bases: TGCGCCAGCAGCTTCGGACAGCCGAACACCGGGGAGCTGTTTTTT.

This clone appeared a few times. J is TRBJ1-1 and V is TRBV7-9, with D hard to call. From germline, CDR1 is SEHNR and CDR2 FQNEAQ (reference sequence). The CDR3 extends over 13 amino acids. Trimming stripped 6 bases from V and 2 bases from J, with 10 bases between. CDR3: CASRRSENTEAFF. In nucleotides, the CDR3 is TGTGCCAGCAGGCGATCAGAAAACACTGAAGCTTTCTTT.

In its sample, this clone was seen many times. The rearrangement links TRBV4-1 to TRBJ1-2, with 7 bases that match TRBD1. The CDR3 is 13 residues long. Trimming removed 4 bases from V and 9 bases from J; junction bases left unmatched: 8. Germline V gives CDR1 MGHRA, CDR2 YSYEKL. CDR3 sequence reads: CASSRGGDRRYTF. As DNA, the CDR3 is TGCGCCAGCAGCCGCGGTGGGGACAGACGCTACACCTTC.

The CDR3 nucleotides are TGTGCCTGGAGTAAGGCAGATATACTTACTGAAGCTTTCTTT. Amino acid sequence: CAWSKADILTEAFF. This rearrangement joins TRBV30 to TRBJ1-1; D gene unclear. CDR3 length equals 14 residues. CDR1 and CDR2 (germline): GTSNPN, SVGIG (reference sequence). V was cut by 2 bases and J by 5 bases, with 15 bases left in between.

The V gene is TRBV6-5, the J gene TRBJ2-7, with 14 bases fitting TRBD2. The CDR3 totals 14 residues. Germline CDR1 is MNHEY and CDR2 is SVGAGI. V lost 6 bases to trimming and J lost 3 bases; unmatched junction nucleotides: 1. The CDR3 loop is CASRGTSGSYEQYF. CDR3 in DNA: TGTGCCAGCAGGGGGACTAGCGGGAGCTACGAGCAGTACTTC.

This clone was seen a few times. The chain joins TRBV6-1 to TRBJ2-7; the D call may be TRBD1 or TRBD2 (6 bases each). Germline V gene lookup returns CDR1 MNHNS and CDR2 SASEGT. Trimming left V 2 bases short and J 8 bases short, with 10 bases between. The CDR3 totals 12 residues. The CDR3 DNA follows: TGTGCCAGCAGTGAACGGGGGCTGAAGCAGTACTTC. This gives the protein CASSERGLKQYF.

The CDR3 here is CASRLVRNRGRGNQPQHF. As DNA, the CDR3 is TGTGCAAGTCGCTTAGTTCGGAACAGGGGTAGGGGCAATCAGCCCCAGCATTTT. The chain recombines TRBV12-2 with TRBJ1-5; TRBD1 reflects the table's D call only, with no check against the DNA. TRBV12-2 counts as a pseudogene. The length of the CDR3 is 18 residues.

The genes are TRBV7-8 and TRBJ2-5, with TRBD1 matching over 7 bases. The V gene's germline CDR1 is SGHVS and CDR2 FQNEAQ. CDR3 length: 15 amino acids. With V trimmed by 5 bases and J by 1 base, 7 bases remained unmatched. The CDR3 loop is CASSPGQAFQETQYF. The CDR3 DNA reads as TGTGCCAGCAGCCCCGGACAGGCCTTCCAAGAGACCCAGTACTTC.

The J gene is TRBJ2-1, the V gene TRBV7-2, with 13 bases that match TRBD2. The trim removed 0 bases at V and 0 bases at J, leaving 8 bases unmatched. CDR3 size: 20 residues. Per the germline V gene, CDR1 is SGHTA and CDR2 is FQGNSA. The CDR3 reads CASSLAPGLAGPSSYNEQFF. Here the CDR3 DNA reads TGTGCCAGCAGCTTAGCCCCGGGACTAGCGGGACCAAGCTCCTACAATGAGCAGTTCTTC.

This clone was counted a few times. The chain combines TRBV7-8 with TRBJ2-1; D may be TRBD2 (6 bases). Germline lookup yields CDR1 SGHVS and CDR2 FQNEAQ. Deletions cut 8 bases from V and 7 bases from J, with 15 bases between. The CDR3 contains 13 residues. CDR3 in amino acids: CASERIRGNEQFF. CDR3 DNA: TGTGCCAGCGAGCGGATCCGGGGGAATGAGCAGTTCTTC.

This clone occurred many times. The chain couples TRBV5-1 to TRBJ2-7, with 10 bases lining up with TRBD1. Germline values: CDR1 SGHRS, CDR2 YFSETQ. The J segment lost 6 bases and the V segment lost 7 bases, leaving 4 bases of the junction unmatched. The length of the CDR3 is 12 residues. CDR3 sequence (DNA): TGCGCCAGCCGGGACAGGGGTGGCGAGCAGTACGTC. This translates into CASRDRGGEQYV.

This chain joins TRBV18 and TRBJ2-6; D unresolved. The length of the CDR3 is 18 residues. Trimming shortened V by 2 bases and J by 0 bases, and 14 bases separated the two germline ends. Germline V gives CDR1 KGHSH, CDR2 LQKENI. CDR3 DNA: TGTGCCAGCTCACCAATTTGGGATTCAAGCTCTGGGGCCAACGTCCTGACTTTC. Its protein product is CASSPIWDSSSGANVLTF.

V usage is TRBV7-3 and J usage is TRBJ2-1; 7 bases are shared with TRBD2. This CDR3 contains 15 residues. Trimming cost V 4 bases and J 3 bases; bases outside gene matches: 6. The V gene's germline CDR1 is SGHTA and CDR2 FQGTGA. The DNA of the CDR3 is TGTGCCAGCAGCTCCGGGAGGCCCGGCTACAATGAGCAGTTCTTC. Amino acids: CASSSGRPGYNEQFF.

This clone has a handful of counts. This rearrangement joins TRBV7-9 to TRBJ1-4; the D is unclear. The CDR3 spans 16 residues. Per germline, CDR1 SEHNR and CDR2 FQNEAQ (reference sequence). Trimming left V 1 base short and J 2 bases short, with 11 bases between. In DNA form, the CDR3 reads TGTGCCAGCAGCTTAGAGAACTGGGATACTAATGAAAAACTGTTTTTT. Amino acid sequence: CASSLENWDTNEKLFF.

This chain uses TRBV7-2 with TRBJ2-3; D unresolved. From germline, CDR1 is SGHTA and CDR2 FQGNSA. V was cut by 1 base and J by 3 bases, with 5 bases left in between. The CDR3 runs to 13 residues. The CDR3 is CASSLGRTDTQYF. The CDR3 DNA sequence: TGTGCCAGCAGCTTAGGGAGAACAGATACGCAGTATTTT.

This clone has at least ten counts. This sample includes further DNA sequences coding for the same CDR3. The V gene is TRBV6-5, the J gene TRBJ2-2, with D hard to call. The CDR3 is 12 residues long. Germline values: CDR1 MNHEY, CDR2 SVGAGI. V gave up 3 bases and J gave up 4 bases, with 3 bases separating them. Here the CDR3 DNA reads TGTGCCAGCAGTTATTCCACCGGGGAGCTGTTTTTT. The encoded protein is CASSYSTGELFF.

The V call is TRBV2, the J call TRBJ2-1; no firm D call. In germline, CDR1 is SNHLY, CDR2 FYNNEI. Trimming stripped 7 bases from V and 9 bases from J, with 19 bases between. CDR3 length: 14 residues. CDR3 loop: CASMRPEIVSEQFF. CDR3 in DNA: TGTGCCAGCATGAGGCCGGAAATCGTGAGTGAGCAGTTCTTC. The variable domain in full, with the rest retrieved from reference TRBV2 and TRBJ2-1, is EPEVTQTPSHQVTQMGQEVILRCVPISNHLYFYWYRQILGQKVEFLVSFYNNEISEKSEIFDDQFSVERPDGSNFTLKIRSTKLEDSAMYFCASMRPEIVSEQFFGPGTRLTVL.

This clone was detected a few times. The gene calls are TRBV5-4 and TRBJ2-3; 7 positions match TRBD2. The CDR3 has 15 residues. Losses at the gene ends were 4 bases for V and 0 bases for J; bases not matched to a gene: 5. CDR1 is SGHNT and CDR2 is YYREEE in the germline V gene (reference sequence). This chain's CDR3 is CASSRDYTSTDTQYF. Here the CDR3 DNA reads TGTGCCAGCAGCCGGGACTACACTAGCACAGATACGCAGTATTTT.

CDR3 sequence: CASSLSSGGANVLTF. In DNA form, the CDR3 reads TGTGCCAGCAGCTTAAGTAGCGGTGGGGCCAACGTCCTGACTTTC. The chain joins TRBV7-3 to TRBJ2-6; the D gene is possibly TRBD2 (6 bases). Germline V gives CDR1 SGHTA, CDR2 FQGTGA. V was cut by 1 base and J by 3 bases, with 7 bases left in between. The CDR3 runs to 15 residues.

The V gene is TRBV5-4, the J gene TRBJ2-5, with a possible D match to TRBD2 (5 bases). The DNA matches TRBJ2-7 better at its end, which makes the J call doubtful. The CDR3 runs to 15 residues. Germline lookup yields CDR1 SGHNT and CDR2 YYREEE (reference sequence). CDR3 DNA: TGTGCCAGCAGCCATACTTTCCTGGAGGCCTACGAGCAGTACTTC. Translation: CASSHTFLEAYEQYF.

In its sample, this clone was seen many times. The rearrangement joins TRBV11-2 to TRBJ2-1; weak D call: TRBD2 (6 bases). Germline CDR1 and CDR2: SGHAT and FQNNGV. Deletions cut 8 bases from V and 6 bases from J, with 14 bases between. The CDR3 runs to 13 residues. CDR3 sequence reads: CASRGRGGNEQFF. The CDR3 DNA reads as TGTGCCAGCCGAGGTAGGGGAGGCAATGAGCAGTTCTTC.

This clone came up many times. The chain combines TRBV28 with TRBJ2-7; TRBD1 matches 9 bases. Germline V lookup: CDR1 MDHEN, CDR2 SYDVKM. With 8 bases clipped from V and 3 bases from J, the junction kept 11 bases outside the gene matches. This CDR3 has 15 residues. CDR3 coding DNA: TGTGCCAGCCACGCCGGGACAGGGAATTACTACGAGCAGTACGTC. This gives the protein CASHAGTGNYYEQYV.

This clone was picked up a small number of times. The chain is built from TRBV28 and TRBJ1-6, with TRBD1 as a possible D gene (5 bases). The length of the CDR3 is 14 residues. V gave up 1 base and J gave up 10 bases, with 11 bases separating them. Germline loops: CDR1 MDHEN, CDR2 SYDVKM. CDR3 amino acids: CASSLSGGYSPLHF. The CDR3 nucleotides are TGTGCCAGCAGTTTATCTGGGGGGTACTCACCCCTCCACTTT.

This clone was counted only a few times. J is TRBJ2-5 and V is TRBV13; D is possibly TRBD2 (6 bases). Looked up from germline, CDR1 is PRHDT and CDR2 is FYEKMQ (reference sequence). V was pared by 6 bases and J by 4 bases, with 21 bases between. The CDR3 sequence is 16 residues long. CDR3 bases: TGTGCCAGCAGTCAGACGGCGGAGGGACCCCTAGAGACCCAGTACTTC. It is translated as CASSQTAEGPLETQYF.